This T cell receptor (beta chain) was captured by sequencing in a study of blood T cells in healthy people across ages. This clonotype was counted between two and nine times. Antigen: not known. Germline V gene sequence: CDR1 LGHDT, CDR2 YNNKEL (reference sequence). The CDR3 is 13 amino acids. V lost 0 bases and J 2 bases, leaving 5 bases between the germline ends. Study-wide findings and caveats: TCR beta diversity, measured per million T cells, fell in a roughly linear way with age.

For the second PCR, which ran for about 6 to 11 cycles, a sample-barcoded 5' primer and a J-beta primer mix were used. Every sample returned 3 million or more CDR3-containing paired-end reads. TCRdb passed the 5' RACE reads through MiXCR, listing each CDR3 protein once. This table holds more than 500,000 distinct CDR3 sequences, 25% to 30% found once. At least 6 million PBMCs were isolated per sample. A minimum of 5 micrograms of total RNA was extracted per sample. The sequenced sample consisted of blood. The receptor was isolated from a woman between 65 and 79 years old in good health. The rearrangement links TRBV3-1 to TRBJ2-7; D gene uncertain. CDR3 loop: CASSQELPYEQYF. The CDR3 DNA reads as TGTGCCAGCAGCCAAGAATTGCCCTACGAGCAGTACTTC.